Shown below are 31 T cell receptor beta chains from a single sample sequenced in a study of shared clonotypes between healthy human individuals. TCRdb's table, derived via immunoSEQ multiplex PCR, lists solely in-frame clones and lacks some. Counted here are around 600,000 clones, roughly 96% occurring once; the ten biggest clones make up around 0.11%. The naive CD8 subset, CD45RO-negative cells positively selected for CCR7, excluded terminally differentiated effector memory CD45RA+ cells. The sample was naive CD8+ T cells sorted from blood. All receptors derive from a woman aged 25 to 45 in good health.

The rearrangement joins TRBV21-1 to TRBJ2-1. TRBV21-1 counts as a pseudogene. The CDR3 runs 16 residues. The CDR3 nucleotides are TGTGCCAGCAGCAAATGGGGACCTAAGGTTGGAAATGAGCAGTTCTTC. Protein: CASSKWGPKVGNEQFF.

V is TRBV27 and J is TRBJ2-1, with 12 bases lining up with TRBD2. With V trimmed by 5 bases and J by 7 bases, 9 bases remained unmatched. The CDR3 length is 16 residues. The germline V gene encodes CDR1 MNHEY and CDR2 SMNVEV (reference sequence). The CDR3 is CASSKRTSGTKNEQFF. In DNA, the CDR3 is TGTGCCAGCAGTAAAAGGACTAGCGGGACAAAAAATGAGCAGTTCTTC.

The chain recombines TRBV30 with TRBJ1-2; tentatively, D is TRBD1 (5 bases). The CDR3 loop spans 13 amino acids. The V end was cut by 3 bases, the J end by 6 bases, with 14 bases between. Per germline, CDR1 GTSNPN and CDR2 SVGIG (reference sequence). DNA for the CDR3: TGTGCCTGGAGCCCCGACGGGGGGGATGGCTACACCTTC. Translating it yields CAWSPDGGDGYTF. Together with reference TRBV30 and TRBJ1-2, the CDR3 gives the full variable domain: SQTIHQWPATLVQPVGSPLSLECTVEGTSNPNLYWYRQAAGRGLQLLFYSVGIGQISSEVPQNLSASRPQDRQFILSSKKLLLSDSGFYLCAWSPDGGDGYTFGSGTRLTVV.

V usage is TRBV5-1 and J usage is TRBJ2-1; TRBD1 agrees at 9 bases. This CDR3 has 15 amino acids. The germline V gene has CDR1 SGHRS and CDR2 YFSETQ. The J segment lost 6 bases and the V segment lost 3 bases, leaving 7 bases of the junction unmatched. The chain's CDR3 is CASSSGTGYPNEQFF. The DNA for the CDR3 is TGCGCCAGCAGCTCCGGGACAGGGTATCCCAATGAGCAGTTCTTC.

The chain couples TRBV5-6 to TRBJ2-5; TRBD2 aligns across 15 bases. The CDR3 is 15 amino acids. Germline assignment: CDR1 SGHDT and CDR2 YYEEEE. The ends lost 4 bases at V and 5 bases at J; junction bases unmatched: 3. CDR3 loop: CASSKGLAGGETQYF. CDR3 nucleotides: TGTGCCAGCAGCAAAGGACTAGCGGGAGGGGAGACCCAGTACTTC.

This clone was recorded only once. Different DNA sequences within this sample yield the same CDR3. The rearrangement links TRBV27 to TRBJ2-1; 16 nucleotides agree with TRBD2. Trimming removed 6 bases from V and 8 bases from J; junction bases left unmatched: 4. The germline gives CDR1 MNHEY, CDR2 SMNVEV (reference sequence). The CDR3 is made up of 15 amino acids. The CDR3, as DNA: TGTGCCAGCAGCACTGGGACTAGCGGGAGGGATGAGCAGTTCTTC. This encodes CASSTGTSGRDEQFF.

The genes are TRBV7-7 and TRBJ1-6; D unresolved. The CDR3 length is 14 residues. CDR1 SSHAT and CDR2 FNYEAQ come from the germline V gene (reference sequence). V was clipped by 1 base and J by 7 bases, with 8 bases between them. CDR3 sequence reads: CASSLGPVNSPLHF. In nucleotides, the CDR3 is TGTGCCAGCAGCTTAGGGCCGGTAAATTCACCCCTCCACTTT.

The V gene is TRBV28, the J gene TRBJ2-2, with 7 positions matching TRBD1. With V trimmed by 0 bases and J by 2 bases, 3 bases remained unmatched. Looked up from germline, CDR1 is MDHEN and CDR2 is SYDVKM. This CDR3 has 16 amino acids. CDR3 nucleotides: TGTGCCAGCAGTTTATGGGGGACAGAAAACACCGGGGAGCTGTTTTTT. Protein product: CASSLWGTENTGELFF.

V is TRBV6-6 and J is TRBJ1-1, with 9 bases matching TRBD1. This CDR3 has 16 amino acids. J lost 0 bases, V lost 6 bases, and 8 bases had no gene match. CDR1 MNHNY and CDR2 SVGAGI come from the germline V gene (reference sequence). CDR3 coding DNA: TGTGCCAGCAGCCTGGGACAGGGAGGGCTGAACACTGAAGCTTTCTTT. This codes for CASSLGQGGLNTEAFF.

This rearrangement joins TRBV7-9 to TRBJ2-7; D perhaps matches TRBD1 (6 bases). The V end lost 5 bases, the J end lost 1 base, and 18 bases lay between the germline ends. Germline assignment: CDR1 SEHNR and CDR2 FQNEAQ (reference sequence). The CDR3 is 16 residues long. As DNA, the CDR3 is TGTGCCAGCAGCGCTTTATACAGGGATGTTTCCTACGAGCAGTACTTC. Translation: CASSALYRDVSYEQYF. The full variable domain, completed using reference TRBV7-9 and TRBJ2-7, is DTGVSQNPRHKITKRGQNVTFRCDPISEHNRLYWYRQTLGQGPEFLTYFQNEAQLEKSRLLSDRFSAERPKGSFSTLEIQRTEQGDSAMYLCASSALYRDVSYEQYFGPGTRLTVT.

The rearrangement links TRBV28 to TRBJ1-1; unclear D gene. The CDR3 is 15 residues long. The V end lost 4 bases, the J end lost 1 base, and 13 bases lay between the germline ends. Germline CDR1 is MDHEN and CDR2 is SYDVKM. The CDR3 DNA is TGTGCCAGCAGTTACCCGTATGGATCGAACACTGAAGCTTTCTTT. It is translated as CASSYPYGSNTEAFF.

The chain couples TRBV5-1 to TRBJ2-6; TRBD1 matches at 7 bases. The CDR3 runs to 18 residues. Germline CDR1 reads SGHRS; CDR2 reads YFSETQ. V gave up 5 bases and J gave up 0 bases; unmatched junction bases: 11. CDR3: CASRTRQGLPSGANVLTF. In DNA form, the CDR3 reads TGCGCCAGCAGAACCCGACAGGGTCTCCCCTCTGGGGCCAACGTCCTGACTTTC.

The chain uses TRBV27 and TRBJ2-5; 7 positions agree with TRBD2. The DNA end is a closer match to TRBJ2-7, so the J assignment may be wrong. The germline gives CDR1 MNHEY, CDR2 SMNVEV (reference sequence). This CDR3 comprises 14 residues. The CDR3 reads CASSLWRESYEQYF. The CDR3 coding sequence is TGTGCCAGCAGTTTATGGCGGGAGTCCTACGAGCAGTACTTC.

The genes are TRBV11-2 and TRBJ2-1, with 7 bases identical to TRBD1. This CDR3 has 14 residues. From germline, CDR1 is SGHAT and CDR2 FQNNGV. The J segment lost 6 bases and the V segment lost 6 bases, leaving 8 bases of the junction unmatched. In nucleotides, the CDR3 is TGTGCCAGCAGTCCCTATAGGGGGCCCAATGAGCAGTTCTTC. The encoded protein is CASSPYRGPNEQFF.

This sequence joins TRBV7-9 and TRBJ2-7, with 16 bases aligning to TRBD2. Germline CDR1 is SEHNR and CDR2 is FQNEAQ (reference sequence). This CDR3 region has 15 residues. The V segment lost 8 bases and the J segment 10 bases; nucleotides outside the gene matches: 11. CDR3: CASAGGTSGRDLQYF. CDR3 DNA: TGTGCCAGCGCAGGAGGGACTAGCGGGAGGGATTTACAGTACTTC.

The gene calls are TRBV5-4 and TRBJ2-2; no clear D gene. Trimming pared 3 bases from V and 5 bases from J, leaving 5 bases between. Germline CDR1 reads SGHNT; CDR2 reads YYREEE (reference sequence). The CDR3 has 12 residues. The CDR3 DNA reads as TGTGCCAGCAGCTCAAGTACCGGGGAGCTGTTTTTT. Its translation is CASSSSTGELFF.

The chain combines TRBV7-5 with TRBJ2-1; whether TRBD2, the table's D call, matches the DNA was not checked. TRBV7-5 is noted as a pseudogene. The CDR3 runs to 16 residues. The CDR3 spells CVRSRCGRVSYNEQFF. CDR3 sequence (DNA): TGTGTCAGAAGCAGATGCGGGAGAGTCTCCTACAATGAGCAGTTCTTC.

This chain connects TRBV5-1 to TRBJ2-1, with 7 bases that match TRBD1. This CDR3 is 16 amino acids long. The V gene end was trimmed by 5 bases and the J gene end by 2 bases; junction bases not matched to a gene: 10. Germline CDR1 SGHRS, CDR2 YFSETQ. The CDR3, as DNA: TGCGCCAGCAGTCCTCGACCGGGACAGCCCTACAATGAGCAGTTCTTC. Translated, it gives CASSPRPGQPYNEQFF.

The rearrangement uses TRBV4-1 and TRBJ2-7; the D is unclear. In germline, CDR1 is MGHRA, CDR2 YSYEKL. Trimming left V 0 bases short and J 5 bases short, with 11 bases between. CDR3 length equals 14 residues. This chain's CDR3 is CASSQERIRDEQYF. As DNA, the CDR3 is TGCGCCAGCAGCCAAGAAAGAATACGGGACGAGCAGTACTTC.

V and J are TRBV19 and TRBJ2-4; D not resolved. V was clipped by 6 bases and J by 7 bases, with 13 bases between them. Germline loops: CDR1 LNHDA, CDR2 SQIVND (reference sequence). The CDR3 is 13 residues long. The DNA of the CDR3 is TGTGCCAGTAGCTTAGGTTTTAAGAACATTCAGTACTTC. Translating gives CASSLGFKNIQYF. The variable domain in full, with the rest retrieved from reference TRBV19 and TRBJ2-4, is DGGITQSPKYLFRKEGQNVTLSCEQNLNHDAMYWYRQDPGQGLRLIYYSQIVNDFQKGDIAEGYSVSREKKESFPLTVTSAQKNPTAFYLCASSLGFKNIQYFGAGTRLSVL.

V gene TRBV19 combines with J gene TRBJ2-2; the D gene is possibly TRBD2 (5 bases). CDR3 length: 14 residues. With 5 bases removed from V and 7 bases from J, the gap between germline ends came to 14 bases. Germline-derived CDR1 and CDR2 are LNHDA and SQIVND (reference sequence). Here the CDR3 reads CASSYLLEGGELFF. The DNA for the CDR3 is TGTGCCAGTAGTTATCTACTAGAGGGCGGGGAGCTGTTTTTT.

The chain links TRBV27 to TRBJ2-7, with TRBD2 matching over 9 bases. CDR1 and CDR2 from the germline V gene are MNHEY and SMNVEV (reference sequence). This CDR3 is 15 amino acids long. V lost 8 bases, J lost 3 bases, and 11 bases stayed unmatched. Written as DNA, the CDR3 is TGTGCCAGCGGCTTGGTAGGCGGGAGGGTCTACGAGCAGTACTTC. It specifies CASGLVGGRVYEQYF.

This chain uses TRBV7-8 with TRBJ2-2, with D perhaps being TRBD1 or TRBD2 (6 bases each). Per the germline V gene, CDR1 is SGHVS and CDR2 is FQNEAQ. This CDR3 has 16 residues. V gave up 3 bases and J gave up 2 bases, with 13 bases separating them. The CDR3 DNA reads TGTGCCAGCAGCTTGGGGGGCTTTGGAAACACCGGGGAGCTGTTTTTT. Protein sequence: CASSLGGFGNTGELFF.

The V and J genes are TRBV5-4 and TRBJ2-5; TRBD1 agrees at 10 bases. The CDR3 is 15 amino acids. V was clipped by 2 bases and J by 2 bases; unmatched bases: 3. Germline assignment: CDR1 SGHNT and CDR2 YYREEE (reference sequence). In DNA form, the CDR3 reads TGTGCCAGCAGCTTCGGGACAGGGGATCAAGAGACCCAGTACTTC. This encodes CASSFGTGDQETQYF. The entire variable domain, with the rest obtained from reference TRBV5-4 and TRBJ2-5, is as follows: ETGVTQSPTHLIKTRGQQVTLRCSSQSGHNTVSWYQQALGQGPQFIFQYYREEENGRGNFPPRFSGLQFPNYSSELNVNALELDDSALYLCASSFGTGDQETQYFGPGTRLLVL.

The rearrangement uses TRBV7-8 and TRBJ2-7; perhaps D is TRBD1 or TRBD2 (5 bases each). CDR3 size: 12 residues. Trimming cost V 5 bases and J 5 bases, with 10 bases left between them. Germline V CDR1 and CDR2: SGHVS, FQNEAQ. This CDR3 reads CASSTGPHEQYF. In DNA form, the CDR3 reads TGTGCCAGCAGCACGGGACCGCACGAGCAGTACTTC.

CDR3 amino acids: CASSSYRGTLNEQFF. In DNA, the CDR3 is TGTGCCAGCAGTTCTTATAGGGGGACTTTGAATGAGCAGTTCTTC. The chain links TRBV28 to TRBJ2-1; perhaps D is TRBD1 or TRBD2 (6 bases each). The CDR3 length is 15 residues. Germline lookup yields CDR1 MDHEN and CDR2 SYDVKM. V lost 4 bases and J lost 7, with 17 bases in between.

The DNA of the CDR3 is TGTGCCAGCAGCCCTGCACAGGGGAACGAGCAGTACTTC. This sequence encodes CASSPAQGNEQYF. The chain carries TRBV28 and TRBJ2-7; 7 bases agree with TRBD1. Germline V gene sequence: CDR1 MDHEN, CDR2 SYDVKM. V shed 6 bases and J 5 bases; nucleotides not matched to a gene: 7. This CDR3 comprises 13 residues.

Note on this clone: This sample also contains other DNA sequences that code for the same CDR3. The chain employs TRBV27 and TRBJ2-7; possible D gene TRBD1, 6 bases. The V gene lost 2 bases and the J gene lost 7 bases, with 9 bases spanning the gap. The CDR3 consists of 12 residues. Germline V CDR1 and CDR2: MNHEY, SMNVEV (reference sequence). CDR3 bases: TGTGCCAGCAGTTTACTAGGGGGTGAGCAGTACTTC. Its protein is CASSLLGGEQYF.

The chain employs TRBV5-6 and TRBJ2-7; D remains ambiguous. The germline CDR1 and CDR2 sequences are SGHDT and YYEEEE. Trimming stripped 4 bases from V and 0 bases from J, with 8 bases between. The CDR3 has 13 residues. In nucleotides, the CDR3 is TGTGCCAGCAGCCAAACTAACTCCTACGAGCAGTACTTC. This encodes CASSQTNSYEQYF.

This rearrangement joins TRBV28 to TRBJ1-1, with 7 bases lining up with TRBD1. The CDR3 is made up of 14 amino acids. Germline CDR1 MDHEN, CDR2 SYDVKM. The junction had 6 bases not matched to a gene; V was cut back by 6 bases and J by 2 bases. The CDR3, as DNA: TGTGCCAGCAGAATCTACAGGGGAAACACTGAAGCTTTCTTT. It is translated as CASRIYRGNTEAFF. Combining the CDR3 with reference TRBV28 and TRBJ1-1 gives the whole variable domain DVKVTQSSRYLVKRTGEKVFLECVQDMDHENMFWYRQDPGLGLRLIYFSYDVKMKEKGDIPEGYSVSREKKERFSLILESASTNQTSMYLCASRIYRGNTEAFFGQGTRLTVV.

DNA for the CDR3: TGTGCCAGCAGTTACGGTCAACGAAGCTATGGCTACACCTTC. It is translated as CASSYGQRSYGYTF. This chain links TRBV6-5 with TRBJ1-2; D not certain. The germline V gene encodes CDR1 MNHEY and CDR2 SVGAGI. The germline V and J ends were trimmed by 2 bases and 4 bases, with 11 bases remaining between them. This CDR3 region has 14 residues.